This entry features one TCR beta chain sequence. Other DNA sequences from this sample encode an identical CDR3 as well. PCR amplification relied on 60 Vbeta primers (plus 13 Jbeta primers). Measured with immunoSEQ multiplex PCR; TCRdb has only the in-frame clones, and not every one. Of about 130,000 clones in the sample, 10% were seen once. The data stem from a study of cytomegalovirus exposure and HLA in healthy donors. The CDR3 spans 16 residues. These donors, healthy bone marrow donors, were studied. The TCR was taken from a woman aged 18-30 years in good health and CMV-seropositive. The sequenced sample consisted of PBMCs. The chain employs TRBV1 and TRBJ2-7; TRBD2 reflects the table's D call only, with no check against the DNA. TRBV1 is an annotated pseudogene. In DNA form, the CDR3 reads TGCACCAGCAGCCATAACGGGACTAGCGTTCCCTACGAGCAGTACTTC. Translating it yields CTSSHNGTSVPYEQYF.